The 22 T cell receptor beta chains presented below share a single source sample, sequenced in a study of blood T cell repertoires in COVID-19. Only in-frame clones appear in the TCRdb table, and some are missing; sequencing was by immunoSEQ multiplex PCR. Counted here are hundreds of thousands of clones, 86% occurring once; the ten biggest clones make up 3% to 3.5%. The sample consisted of PBMCs or T cells enriched from blood (not recorded which). These receptor sequences come from a woman aged 50 to 60 in a cohort exposed to, infected with or recovered from COVID-19 (not recorded which).

The chain uses TRBV13 and TRBJ2-7; unclear D gene. Germline lookup yields CDR1 PRHDT and CDR2 FYEKMQ (reference sequence). This CDR3 spans 11 amino acids. Trimming took off 5 bases at V and 3 bases at J, with 5 bases between the two ends. This CDR3 is CASSRDYEQYF. CDR3 DNA: TGTGCCAGCAGCAGAGACTACGAGCAGTACTTC.

The chain uses TRBV7-2 and TRBJ1-6, with 9 bases aligning to TRBD1. The CDR3 is 13 residues long. The germline V gene encodes CDR1 SGHTA and CDR2 FQGNSA. Trimming at V came to 5 bases and at J to 12 bases, leaving 5 bases not matched to a gene. The CDR3 here is CASSQDRGEPLHF. CDR3 coding DNA: TGTGCCAGCAGCCAGGACAGGGGCGAACCCCTCCACTTT. Full variable domain (outside the CDR3, taken from reference TRBV7-2 and TRBJ1-6): GAGVSQSPSNKVTEKGKDVELRCDPISGHTALYWYRQSLGQGLEFLIYFQGNSAPDKSGLPSDRFSAERTGGSVSTLTIQRTQQEDSAVYLCASSQDRGEPLHFGNGTRLTVT.

The count of this clone is one. The same CDR3 is also encoded by other DNA sequences in this sample. The chain carries TRBV5-1 and TRBJ1-1; no clear D gene. This CDR3 has 13 residues. Between the trimmed V and J ends, which lost 0 bases and 1 base, there was a span of 4 bases. CDR1 is SGHRS, CDR2 YFSETQ, per germline. The CDR3 loop reads CASSLGGNTEAFF. DNA of the CDR3: TGCGCCAGCAGCTTGGGAGGGAACACTGAAGCTTTCTTT.

This rearrangement joins TRBV3-1 (or the pseudogene TRBV3-2) to TRBJ1-5; no reliable D call. Germline CDR1 reads LGHDT; CDR2 reads YNNKEL (reference sequence). Trimming removed 8 bases from V and 3 bases from J, with 8 bases in between. This CDR3 has 12 residues. The CDR3 nucleotides read TGTGCCAGCGGCGGGCCCAATCAGCCCCAGCATTTT. Translated, it gives CASGGPNQPQHF.

This clone came up once. The J gene is TRBJ2-5, the V gene TRBV9; the match to TRBD1 covers 9 bases. Germline V gene sequence: CDR1 SGDLS, CDR2 YYNGEE. J gave up 4 bases and V 2 bases, and 6 bases lay outside the gene matches. The CDR3 loop spans 15 amino acids. The CDR3 region has the DNA TGTGCCAGCAGCGTCAGACAGGGGGGGCGAGAGACCCAGTACTTC. Protein product: CASSVRQGGRETQYF.

The chain uses TRBV18 and TRBJ1-6, with a tentative D call TRBD1 (6 bases). Per the germline V gene, CDR1 is KGHSH and CDR2 is LQKENI. The CDR3 length is 13 residues. Deletions cut 4 bases from V and 7 bases from J, with 8 bases between. The CDR3: CASSRDRNSPLHF. CDR3 sequence (DNA): TGTGCCAGCTCACGAGACAGGAATTCACCCCTCCACTTT.

The rearrangement joins TRBV7-3 to TRBJ2-1; 7 bases are shared with TRBD1. The J segment lost 2 bases and the V segment lost 5 bases, leaving 3 bases of the junction unmatched. This CDR3 is 14 amino acids long. The germline V gene encodes CDR1 SGHTA and CDR2 FQGTGA. CDR3 bases: TGTGCCAGCAGCCCGGGGACAGCCTACAATGAGCAGTTCTTC. Translated: CASSPGTAYNEQFF.

The chain recombines TRBV6-2 or TRBV6-3 with TRBJ2-5; D is perhaps TRBD2 (6 bases). The V gene's germline CDR1 is MNHEY and CDR2 SVGEGT. There are 12 residues in the CDR3. V dropped 5 bases and J dropped 13 bases, with 17 bases sitting between them. CDR3 nucleotides: TGTGCCAGCAGTCTGGGTCGGGGGTCACCGTACTTC. It encodes CASSLGRGSPYF.

The rearrangement links TRBV11-2 to TRBJ2-7; 9 bases align to TRBD1. CDR1 is SGHAT and CDR2 is FQNNGV in the germline V gene. The CDR3 is 16 amino acids. V trimming: 5 bases; J trimming: 1 base; junction bases outside the gene matches: 9. The CDR3 reads CASSAAMTGGSYEQYF. The CDR3 coding sequence is TGTGCCAGCAGCGCGGCTATGACAGGGGGTTCCTACGAGCAGTACTTC.

The chain links TRBV7-2 to TRBJ1-2; TRBD1 might be the D (6 bases). The CDR3 totals 15 residues. The germline gives CDR1 SGHTA, CDR2 FQGNSA. V lost 6 bases and J 7 bases, leaving 21 bases between the germline ends. CDR3 bases: TGTGCCAGCAGTTGGACCCCGACAGGTCCTGCTGGCTACACCTTC. It translates to CASSWTPTGPAGYTF.

The chain uses TRBV19 and TRBJ1-4, with D possibly TRBD1 on 5 matching bases. The V and J ends lost 4 bases and 2 bases respectively, with 17 bases between them. Germline V gene lookup returns CDR1 LNHDA and CDR2 SQIVND (reference sequence). This CDR3 spans 17 amino acids. CDR3 amino acids: CASSRDFSEKTNEKLFF. For the CDR3, the DNA is TGTGCCAGTAGTAGGGACTTCTCTGAGAAGACTAATGAAAAACTGTTTTTT.

The chain couples TRBV5-1 to TRBJ1-6; D gene ambiguous. The CDR3 is 15 residues long. V was trimmed by 4 bases and J by 11 bases, leaving 19 bases between them. CDR1 is SGHRS and CDR2 is YFSETQ in the germline V gene. CDR3 sequence reads: CASSPTDRETTPLHF. The CDR3 nucleotides are TGCGCCAGCAGCCCCACGGACCGGGAAACTACACCCCTCCACTTT.

The rearrangement uses TRBV6-6 and TRBJ2-7; the match to TRBD1 covers 8 bases. CDR1 is MNHNY, CDR2 SVGAGI, per germline (reference sequence). With V trimmed by 2 bases and J by 1 base, 4 bases remained unmatched. The CDR3 sequence is 15 residues long. CDR3 DNA sequence: TGTGCCAGCAGTTACGTCCAGGGGGCATCCTACGAGCAGTACTTC. Translating it yields CASSYVQGASYEQYF.

The chain carries TRBV19 and TRBJ1-6, with a tentative D call TRBD1 (5 bases). Trimming left V 4 bases short and J 0 bases short, with 16 bases between. CDR1 LNHDA and CDR2 SQIVND come from the germline V gene (reference sequence). This CDR3 is built from 18 residues. CDR3 in DNA: TGTGCCAGTAGTACAGCCCGACAGATAACCTCCTATAATTCACCCCTCCACTTT. Residues: CASSTARQITSYNSPLHF.

The chain uses TRBV29-1 and TRBJ2-7; 7 nucleotides match TRBD1. CDR3 length equals 15 residues. V was pared by 6 bases and J by 0 bases, with 11 bases of the junction left unmatched. Germline CDR1 and CDR2: SQVTM and ANQGSEA. The CDR3 is CSVGTTGMSSYEQYF. Here the CDR3 DNA reads TGCAGCGTCGGCACGACAGGGATGAGCTCCTACGAGCAGTACTTC.

The rearrangement joins TRBV5-4 to TRBJ1-2; 7 positions match TRBD1. The CDR3 has 15 amino acids. The germline gives CDR1 SGHNT, CDR2 YYREEE (reference sequence). The ends lost 4 bases at V and 3 bases at J; junction bases unmatched: 9. The DNA of the CDR3 is TGTGCCAGCAGCATGGGACACCAGGGGGACTATGGCTACACCTTC. Its translation: CASSMGHQGDYGYTF.

This CDR3 reads CASSLTVYTDTQYF. The CDR3 DNA reads as TGTGCCAGCAGCTTAACGGTTTACACAGATACGCAGTATTTT. The V gene is TRBV11-1, the J gene TRBJ2-3, with D uncertain. Germline-derived CDR1 and CDR2 are SGHAT and FQDESV (reference sequence). Trimming pared 2 bases from V and 2 bases from J, leaving 8 bases between. The CDR3 is 14 residues long.

The chain links TRBV7-9 to TRBJ1-4; D unresolved. The CDR3 is made up of 14 amino acids. Trimming shortened V by 4 bases and J by 4 bases, and 10 bases separated the two germline ends. Per the germline V gene, CDR1 is SEHNR and CDR2 is FQNEAQ (reference sequence). The CDR3: CASSSTGINEKLFF. In nucleotides, the CDR3 is TGTGCCAGCAGCTCTACGGGGATTAATGAAAAACTGTTTTTT.

J is TRBJ1-5 and V is TRBV19; D is uncertain. V lost 5 bases and J lost 0, with 14 bases in between. Germline-derived CDR1 and CDR2 are LNHDA and SQIVND (reference sequence). This CDR3 has 16 amino acids. CDR3 bases: TGTGCCAGTAGTCCAGATCGAACATATAGCAATCAGCCCCAGCATTTT. It codes for CASSPDRTYSNQPQHF.

This clone has ten or more counts. V and J are TRBV4-3 and TRBJ2-1, with D tentatively TRBD2 (7 bases). Germline CDR1 is LGHNA and CDR2 is YSLEER. The V end lost 1 base, the J end lost 7 bases, and 17 bases lay between the germline ends. The CDR3 sequence is 16 residues long. CDR3 coding DNA: TGCGCCAGCAGCCAAGGTTTGGGGGGGGCATTGAATGAGCAGTTCTTC. Translating gives CASSQGLGGALNEQFF.

The V call is TRBV3-1 (or the pseudogene TRBV3-2), the J call TRBJ2-5; possibly TRBD2 for D (5 bases). V shed 2 bases and J shed 5 bases, with 15 bases lying between them. Per germline, CDR1 LGHDT and CDR2 YNNKEL (reference sequence). There are 15 residues in the CDR3. The CDR3 DNA is TGTGCCAGCAGCCAATCCTCGACGGAGGTGGAGACCCAGTACTTC. Its translation is CASSQSSTEVETQYF.

The table lists this clone with a count of one. This sequence joins TRBV18 and TRBJ1-1; tentative D call: TRBD1 (6 bases). Trimming cost V 2 bases and J 4 bases, with 14 bases left between them. Germline CDR1 and CDR2: KGHSH and LQKENI. There are 15 residues in the CDR3. CDR3 in amino acids: CASSPGGGGSTEAFF. For the CDR3, the DNA is TGTGCCAGCTCACCAGGAGGGGGAGGGAGCACTGAAGCTTTCTTT.